The clone carrying this TCR beta chain was found once. Sequence at one end of the junction differs from germline and may be a read error. The protocol was immunoSEQ multiplex PCR, while the TCRdb copy is restricted to in-frame clones and leaves out a portion. The sample lists about 120,000 clones, about 93% seen once, with 6.2% in the top ten. The data stem from a study of T cell changes during pregnancy in multiple sclerosis. This receptor was obtained from a female donor with multiple sclerosis, enrolled in a pregnancy study. Sequenced here: peripheral blood, sampled before pregnancy.

The CDR3 loop is CAWSITGANTGTQYF. DNA of the CDR3: TGTGCCTGGAGTATAACAGGGGCCAACACAGGTACGCAGTATTTT. V gene TRBV30 combines with J gene TRBJ2-3; 7 bases are shared with TRBD1. CDR1 is GTSNPN, CDR2 SVGIG, per germline (reference sequence). CDR3 length: 15 amino acids.